Following are 31 T cell receptor beta chains from one sample sequenced in a study of Graves' ophthalmopathy and Graves' hyperthyroidism (dated by TCRdb to between 2017 and 2018). The sequencer was an Illumina HiSeq 2000. For repertoire sequencing, the TCR beta CDR3 regions were amplified from RNA transcripts. HTBI primers and the Qiagen OneStep RT-PCR kit were used in a first-round RT-PCR, which was followed by a second-round multiplex PCR, size selection and purification. Clones were called with MiXCR by TCRdb after fastp trimmed the public reads at Q25, and only in-frame beta chains were retained. When rows share a CDR3 protein, they turn into one entry using the most common DNA and genes. The sample data list about 660,000 distinct CDR3 sequences, and approximately 39% of these were observed just once. More than 2.5% of the sample belongs to the ten largest clones. The sequenced sample was peripheral blood. The source of these receptors is an adult man with Graves' ophthalmopathy.

This clonotype has a single count. The chain recombines TRBV29-1 with TRBJ1-2; D gene unclear. Germline-derived CDR1 and CDR2 are SQVTM and ANQGSEA. The CDR3 is made up of 13 amino acids. The V end lost 1 base, the J end lost 4 bases, and 10 bases lay between the germline ends. The CDR3 here is CSVEGQLGYGYTF. Written as DNA, the CDR3 is TGCAGCGTTGAAGGCCAGTTAGGCTATGGCTACACCTTC.

The J gene is TRBJ2-2, the V gene TRBV10-3; 12 bases are a match to TRBD1. The CDR3 has 15 amino acids. CDR1 and CDR2 from the germline V gene are ENHRY and SYGVKD. Germline trimming cut 10 bases from V and 8 bases from J; bases unmatched to any gene: 11. CDR3 amino acids: CASRGTGGARGELFF. DNA for the CDR3: TGTGCCAGCAGGGGGACAGGGGGCGCAAGGGGGGAGCTGTTTTTT.

This clonotype was seen at least ten times. CDR3 sequence (DNA): TGTGCCAGCAGCTTACGGGGACAGGGCCCCTCGCCCCAGCATTTT. This codes for CASSLRGQGPSPQHF. This chain links TRBV7-2 with TRBJ1-5; 9 bases map to TRBD1. The CDR3 loop spans 15 amino acids. Germline V gene data show CDR1 as SGHTA and CDR2 as FQGNSA. After removal of 2 bases from V and 9 bases from J, the junction contained 8 bases not matched to a gene.

This clonotype appeared many times. This chain uses TRBV10-3 with TRBJ1-1, with D unclear. CDR1 ENHRY and CDR2 SYGVKD come from the germline V gene. This CDR3 has 13 residues. Between the trimmed V and J ends, which lost 3 bases and 0 bases, there was a span of 5 bases. The CDR3 is CAISERLNTEAFF. The CDR3 DNA reads TGTGCCATCAGTGAACGGTTGAACACTGAAGCTTTCTTT.

About this clonotype: A clone one base away is much larger, so this may be a read error. The rearrangement links TRBV5-1 to TRBJ2-7, with TRBD1 matching over 11 bases. Germline CDR1 reads SGHRS; CDR2 reads YFSETQ. The CDR3 sequence is 15 residues long. CDR3 protein: CAGSAGTGGYYEQYF. The CDR3 coding sequence is TGCGCCGGCAGCGCCGGGACAGGGGGATACTACGAGCAGTACTTC.

This clonotype was counted many times. The rearrangement joins TRBV10-3 to TRBJ2-7, with a possible D match to TRBD1 (7 bases). The V gene's germline CDR1 is ENHRY and CDR2 SYGVKD. Trimming removed 9 bases at V and 3 bases at J, with 15 bases between. The CDR3 extends over 13 amino acids. The CDR3 reads CAIGQAGGYEQYF. In DNA form, the CDR3 reads TGTGCCATTGGACAGGCCGGGGGCTACGAGCAGTACTTC.

The chain combines TRBV5-1 with TRBJ2-2; D remains unclear. The V gene lost 5 bases and the J gene lost 7 bases, with 9 bases spanning the gap. The CDR3 loop spans 12 amino acids. Germline V gene data show CDR1 as SGHRS and CDR2 as YFSETQ. CDR3 in DNA: TGCGCCAGCAGAGGTGGGCACGGGGAGCTGTTTTTT. This sequence encodes CASRGGHGELFF.

The chain is built from TRBV20-1 and TRBJ2-7; 8 bases map to TRBD2. This CDR3 has 15 amino acids. V was pared by 6 bases and J by 5 bases, with 15 bases of the junction left unmatched. The germline CDR1 and CDR2 sequences are DFQATT and SNEGSKA (reference sequence). Written as DNA, the CDR3 is TGCAGTGCACCGGATGCCGGGGGGGGCGAGAACGAGCAGTACTTC. Translating gives CSAPDAGGGENEQYF.

This clonotype has just a few counts. The chain employs TRBV11-2 and TRBJ2-5, with 8 positions matching TRBD2. Per germline, CDR1 SGHAT and CDR2 FQNNGV. The J segment lost 6 bases and the V segment lost 2 bases, leaving 14 bases of the junction unmatched. This CDR3 has 17 residues. CDR3 region: CASSLPGGTEEEKTQYF. CDR3 DNA: TGTGCCAGCAGCTTACCGGGAGGGACCGAAGAAGAGAAGACCCAGTACTTC.

Concerning this clonotype itself: At one end, the junction sequence differs from germline, possibly due to a read error. V usage is TRBV19 and J usage is TRBJ2-2, with TRBD2 matching 14 bases. The CDR3 is made up of 15 amino acids. CDR1 is LNHDA and CDR2 is SQIVND in the germline V gene (reference sequence). The CDR3 loop reads CASSITGLAGVELLF. As DNA, the CDR3 is TGTGCCAGTAGTATAACGGGACTAGCGGGGGTGGAGCTGCTTTTT. Full variable domain (missing parts from reference TRBV19 and TRBJ2-2): DGGITQSPKYLFRKEGQNVTLSCEQNLNHDAMYWYRQDPGQGLRLIYYSQIVNDFQKGDIAEGYSVSREKKESFPLTVTSAQKNPTAFYLCASSITGLAGVELLFGEGSRLTVL.

This chain uses TRBV7-9 with TRBJ1-1, with 7 positions matching TRBD1. Germline loops: CDR1 SEHNR, CDR2 FQNEAQ (reference sequence). CDR3 size: 16 residues. The V gene end was trimmed by 2 bases and the J gene end by 0 bases; junction bases not matched to a gene: 6. CDR3 sequence (DNA): TGTGCCAGCAGCTTACCACAGGGGACAGTGAACACTGAAGCTTTCTTT. The encoded protein is CASSLPQGTVNTEAFF.

This clonotype was seen a single time. CDR3 nucleotides: TGCAGCGTTGAGGGTAGCGGCCAAGAGACCCAGTACTTC. It is translated as CSVEGSGQETQYF. This rearrangement joins TRBV29-1 to TRBJ2-5; perhaps TRBD2 as D (6 bases). The CDR3 has 13 amino acids. Trimming pared 3 bases from V and 1 base from J, leaving 9 bases between. Looked up from germline, CDR1 is SQVTM and CDR2 is ANQGSEA.

The sample holds a few counts of this clonotype. The chain combines TRBV9 with TRBJ2-2; 11 bases are shared with TRBD1. With 0 bases clipped from V and 6 bases from J, the junction kept 4 bases outside the gene matches. This CDR3 is built from 16 residues. Germline CDR1 SGDLS, CDR2 YYNGEE. CDR3 nucleotide sequence: TGTGCCAGCAGCGTAGCGGGACAGGGGGTCCCCGGGGAGCTGTTTTTT. It yields the protein CASSVAGQGVPGELFF. The complete variable domain, with remaining parts taken from reference TRBV9 and TRBJ2-2, reads DSGVTQTPKHLITATGQRVTLRCSPRSGDLSVYWYQQSLDQGLQFLIQYYNGEERAKGNILERFSAQQFPDLHSELNLSSLELGDSALYFCASSVAGQGVPGELFFGEGSRLTVL.

This CDR3 is CASRWGKGPSEQYF. CDR3 coding DNA: TGTGCCAGCAGGTGGGGGAAGGGCCCAAGCGAGCAGTACTTC. The chain uses TRBV2 and TRBJ2-7, with D possibly being TRBD1 or TRBD2 (5 bases each). Germline V gene data show CDR1 as SNHLY and CDR2 as FYNNEI. Trimming shortened V by 6 bases and J by 6 bases, and 18 bases separated the two germline ends. This CDR3 contains 14 residues. Combining the CDR3 with reference TRBV2 and TRBJ2-7 gives the whole variable domain EPEVTQTPSHQVTQMGQEVILRCVPISNHLYFYWYRQILGQKVEFLVSFYNNEISEKSEIFDDQFSVERPDGSNFTLKIRSTKLEDSAMYFCASRWGKGPSEQYFGPGTRLTVT.

Points on this clonotype: This clone may be a read error of a much larger clone one base away. The chain has TRBV9 and TRBJ2-5; D not resolved. CDR1 and CDR2 (germline): SGDLS, YYNGEE. Deletions cut 4 bases from V and 1 base from J, with 11 bases between. This CDR3 is 14 amino acids long. CDR3 bases: TGTGCCAGCAGCCCGGTCACCAGCCAAGAGACCCAGTACTTC. Translated: CASSPVTSQETQYF.

The chain links TRBV10-3 to TRBJ1-2; 8 bases match TRBD1. J gave up 3 bases and V 10 bases, and 10 bases lay outside the gene matches. The CDR3 has 14 residues. From germline, CDR1 is ENHRY and CDR2 SYGVKD. DNA for the CDR3: TGTGCCACCGAGGCCGGGACAGGAGACTATGGCTACACCTTC. Protein sequence: CATEAGTGDYGYTF.

This clonotype was detected many times. This chain links TRBV25-1 with TRBJ2-2; unclear D gene. V lost 3 bases, J lost 4 bases, and 6 bases lay in between. Per the germline V gene, CDR1 is MGHDK and CDR2 is SYGVNS. The CDR3 has 13 residues. CDR3 nucleotide sequence: TGTGCCAGCAGTGATATCTCCACCGGGGAGCTGTTTTTT. Translation: CASSDISTGELFF.

The rearrangement joins TRBV7-9 to TRBJ1-1, with D tentatively TRBD1 (6 bases). The CDR3 is 15 residues long. Germline CDR1 reads SEHNR; CDR2 reads FQNEAQ (reference sequence). V gave up 10 bases and J gave up 1 base, with 19 bases separating them. The CDR3 coding sequence is TGTGCCACCGCCGGGACAACTGGGGGGAACACTGAAGCTTTCTTT. Translating gives CATAGTTGGNTEAFF.

The rearrangement joins TRBV20-1 to TRBJ2-7; 8 positions agree with TRBD2. The germline CDR1 and CDR2 sequences are DFQATT and SNEGSKA (reference sequence). V shed 6 bases and J 3 bases; nucleotides not matched to a gene: 7. The CDR3 spans 13 residues. CDR3 loop: CSALRGTSYEQYF. DNA for the CDR3: TGCAGTGCCCTTAGGGGGACTAGCTACGAGCAGTACTTC.

This clonotype has ten or more counts. This chain connects TRBV20-1 to TRBJ1-2, with D possibly matching TRBD1 (5 bases). Trimming shortened V by 5 bases and J by 4 bases, and 14 bases separated the two germline ends. Germline values: CDR1 DFQATT, CDR2 SNEGSKA (reference sequence). CDR3 length: 13 residues. The chain's CDR3 is CSAVPGSGYGYTF. In nucleotides, the CDR3 is TGCAGTGCTGTTCCAGGGTCGGGCTATGGCTACACCTTC.

The chain employs TRBV29-1 and TRBJ2-3; D may be TRBD1 (6 bases). The CDR3 consists of 14 residues. CDR1 is SQVTM, CDR2 ANQGSEA, per germline. Trimming took 5 bases from V and 1 from J, leaving 13 bases between them. The CDR3 nucleotides read TGCAGCGTTTCCGTAGCAGGGGGCACAGATACGCAGTATTTT. Amino acid sequence: CSVSVAGGTDTQYF.

This chain connects TRBV15 to TRBJ1-5, with 7 bases matching TRBD1. Germline values: CDR1 LNHNV, CDR2 YYDKDF (reference sequence). Trimming at V came to 3 bases and at J to 6 bases, leaving 11 bases not matched to a gene. This CDR3 contains 16 residues. CDR3 sequence reads: CATSSGSTGLGQPQHF. CDR3 DNA: TGTGCCACCAGCAGCGGGTCGACAGGGCTAGGTCAGCCCCAGCATTTT.

This clonotype turned up a few times. J is TRBJ2-5 and V is TRBV7-9; 7 bases map to TRBD2. V lost 1 base to trimming and J lost 6 bases; unmatched junction nucleotides: 2. The CDR3 has 13 amino acids. The germline V gene has CDR1 SEHNR and CDR2 FQNEAQ (reference sequence). CDR3 sequence reads: CASSLGGGKTQYF. In DNA, the CDR3 is TGTGCCAGCAGCTTAGGGGGGGGAAAGACCCAGTACTTC.

The chain employs TRBV30 and TRBJ1-4; D unclear. Germline CDR1 reads GTSNPN; CDR2 reads SVGIG (reference sequence). V was shortened by 2 bases and J by 8 bases, with 6 bases between the two germline ends. The CDR3 sequence is 11 residues long. CDR3 DNA: TGTGCCTGGAGTATGGGGGAAAAACTGTTTTTT. Its translation: CAWSMGEKLFF.

This clonotype was recorded at least ten times. V and J are TRBV19 and TRBJ1-2; D remains ambiguous. Germline assignment: CDR1 LNHDA and CDR2 SQIVND (reference sequence). Trimming shortened V by 5 bases and J by 4 bases, and 17 bases separated the two germline ends. The CDR3 sequence is 15 residues long. As DNA, the CDR3 is TGTGCCAGTAGTCCGCCGTGGACGCCGAGCTATGGCTACACCTTC. Its translation: CASSPPWTPSYGYTF.

The chain carries TRBV5-5 and TRBJ2-2; D is unclear. Between the trimmed V and J ends, which lost 3 bases and 3 bases, there was a span of 12 bases. In germline, CDR1 is SGHKS, CDR2 YYEKEE (reference sequence). The CDR3 sequence is 15 residues long. The CDR3 nucleotides are TGTGCCAGCAGCTCGGAAGTCGGCCACACCGGGGAGCTGTTTTTT. It translates to CASSSEVGHTGELFF.

This clonotype was seen at least ten times. This chain connects TRBV7-2 to TRBJ1-1; tentative D call: TRBD1 (5 bases). Between the trimmed V and J ends, which lost 3 bases and 4 bases, there was a span of 9 bases. This CDR3 comprises 13 residues. Germline CDR1 and CDR2: SGHTA and FQGNSA. Here the CDR3 reads CASSFRGVTEAFF. As DNA, the CDR3 is TGTGCCAGCAGCTTCCGAGGGGTCACTGAAGCTTTCTTT. The whole variable domain, filled in from reference TRBV7-2 and TRBJ1-1, reads GAGVSQSPSNKVTEKGKDVELRCDPISGHTALYWYRQSLGQGLEFLIYFQGNSAPDKSGLPSDRFSAERTGGSVSTLTIQRTQQEDSAVYLCASSFRGVTEAFFGQGTRLTVV.

In its sample, this clonotype was seen a few times. A much more abundant neighbour one base away suggests this may be a read error. The chain links TRBV2 to TRBJ2-7, with D tentatively TRBD1 (7 bases). CDR1 is SNHLY, CDR2 FYNNEI, per germline. The CDR3 extends over 14 amino acids. CDR3 loop: CANSGGTATYEQYF. CDR3 sequence (DNA): TGTGCCAACAGTGGAGGGACAGCGACATACGAGCAGTACTTC.

The CDR3 spells CSVEKTGLEGYGYTF. CDR3 nucleotides: TGCAGCGTTGAAAAAACAGGGCTCGAAGGCTATGGCTACACCTTC. The rearrangement uses TRBV29-1 and TRBJ1-2; D perhaps matches TRBD1 (6 bases). The CDR3 sequence is 15 residues long. Germline V CDR1 and CDR2: SQVTM, ANQGSEA. V lost 2 bases and J 4 bases, leaving 17 bases between the germline ends.

V and J are TRBV2 and TRBJ1-5; TRBD1 aligns across 11 bases. The CDR3 loop spans 14 amino acids. Germline assignment: CDR1 SNHLY and CDR2 FYNNEI. The V gene end was trimmed by 2 bases and the J gene end by 7 bases; junction bases not matched to a gene: 1. CDR3 DNA: TGTGCCAGCAGTGAATGGGACAGGGGGCAGCCCCAGCATTTT. Translation: CASSEWDRGQPQHF.

The chain recombines TRBV7-6 with TRBJ2-7; 8 bases are shared with TRBD2. The CDR3 extends over 14 amino acids. V shed 5 bases and J 0 bases; nucleotides not matched to a gene: 3. Germline lookup yields CDR1 SGHVS and CDR2 FNYEAQ. CDR3 protein: CASSISGASYEQYF. The CDR3 nucleotides are TGTGCCAGCAGCATTAGCGGGGCCTCCTACGAGCAGTACTTC.